Listed below are T cell receptor beta chains from one sample, sequenced in a study of multiple sclerosis patients with progressive multifocal leukoencephalopathy. Produced via immunoSEQ multiplex PCR; TCRdb's table is partial and in-frame only. Of some 30,000 clones detected, around 89% appear once; the ten largest clones hold approximately 1.5%. Input material: PBMCs. The receptor set was obtained from a human donor with multiple sclerosis. Each CDR3 is given with its conserved first and last residue. A D gene is named only where the DNA matches it firmly. Rows give clone size only sometimes, using once, few, many, or a class for an expanded clone.

D gene | J gene | clone size | V gene | CDR3 protein | CDR3 DNA
NA | TRBJ2-1 | NA | TRBV5-4 | CASSPLLYNEQFF | TGTGCCAGCAGCCCTTTGTTATACAATGAGCAGTTCTTC
NA | TRBJ1-2 | once | TRBV9 | CASSVEPGGGGYTF | TGTGCCAGCAGCGTAGAGCCTGGGGGCGGCGGCTACACCTTC
TRBD2 | TRBJ2-1 | NA | TRBV27 | CASSFGRTRLAGGGYNEQFF | TGTGCCAGCAGTTTCGGGAGGACCCGACTAGCGGGAGGGGGATACAATGAGCAGTTCTTC
TRBD1 | TRBJ2-7 | NA | TRBV5-1 | CASSINPGQGANEQYF | TGCGCCAGCAGCATTAATCCGGGACAGGGGGCAAACGAGCAGTACTTC
NA | TRBJ2-1 | NA | TRBV29-1 | CSVLRRLNEQFF | TGCAGCGTTCTAAGAAGACTCAATGAGCAGTTCTTC
NA | TRBJ1-6 | few | TRBV5-1 | CASRYQEDNSPLHF | TGCGCCAGCAGGTACCAGGAGGATAATTCACCCCTCCACTTT
NA | TRBJ1-4 | NA | TRBV9 | CASSVAWDRVGEKLFF | TGTGCCAGCAGCGTGGCATGGGATAGGGTCGGTGAAAAACTGTTTTTT
NA | TRBJ2-1 | NA | TRBV21-1 | CASVNRPYRVVSSYNEQFF | TGTGCCAGCGTTAACAGACCCTACCGTGTTGTTAGCTCCTACAATGAGCAGTTCTTC
NA | TRBJ2-3 | NA | TRBV7-9 | CASSLVAVSTDTQYF | TGTGCCAGCAGCTTAGTGGCTGTAAGCACAGATACGCAGTATTTT
TRBD2 | TRBJ2-3 | NA | TRBV5-8 | CASSPGTSGIRTDTQYF | TGTGCCAGCAGCCCCGGGACTAGCGGGATTCGCACAGATACGCAGTATTTT
NA | TRBJ2-5 | NA | TRBV9 | CASSVGIILETQYF | TGTGCCAGCAGCGTAGGGATTATCTTGGAGACCCAGTACTTC
NA | TRBJ2-2 | NA | TRBV5-6 | CASSSLRKVSTGELFF | TGTGCCAGCAGCTCACTACGAAAGGTTAGCACCGGGGAGCTGTTTTTT
NA | TRBJ2-3 | NA | TRBV18 | CASSPPTRTDTQYF | TGTGCCAGCTCACCACCGACCAGAACAGATACGCAGTATTTT
TRBD1 | TRBJ2-7 | NA | TRBV27 | CASSSRTGGAYEQYF | TGTGCCAGCAGTTCTCGGACAGGGGGCGCCTACGAGCAGTACTTC
NA | TRBJ2-7 | NA | TRBV6-5 | CASSSGSAAAYEQYF | TGTGCCAGCAGTTCCGGGAGCGCGGCGGCCTACGAGCAGTACTTC
NA | TRBJ2-7 | few | TRBV10-3 | CAISGYRGYEQYF | TGTGCCATCAGTGGATACCGGGGATACGAGCAGTACTTC
TRBD1 | TRBJ2-1 | NA | TRBV6-6 | CASSRGQGRYNEQFF | TGTGCCAGCAGTCGAGGACAGGGGCGTTACAATGAGCAGTTCTTC
TRBD1 | TRBJ2-7 | NA | TRBV7-2 | CASSFSGQRHEQYF | TGTGCCAGCAGCTTCTCGGGACAGAGGCACGAGCAGTACTTC
NA | TRBJ2-7 | NA | TRBV4-3 | CASSTEGGSEQYF | TGCGCCAGCAGCACAGAGGGGGGGAGCGAGCAGTACTTC
TRBD2 | TRBJ2-1 | NA | TRBV9 | CASSVAPSGNRIGNEQFF | TGTGCCAGCAGCGTAGCCCCTAGCGGGAATCGAATCGGGAATGAGCAGTTCTTC
NA | TRBJ1-1 | few | TRBV7-2 | CASSDRTQAFF | TGTGCCAGCAGCGACCGAACCCAAGCTTTCTTT